The rows below give T cell receptor beta chains drawn from one sample of a study of spatial heterogeneity in lung cancer. TCRdb reprocessed the 5' RACE reads via MiXCR and lists one record per CDR3 protein. Of about 36,000 distinct CDR3 sequences in the sample, under 9% were seen once. The sample was PBMCs, taken at follow-up. These receptor sequences come from a male donor with early-stage non-small cell lung cancer. Each CDR3 is given without its conserved first and last residue. Fields, in order: V gene, J gene, CDR3 protein.

v_call: TRBV5-1; j_call: TRBJ2-3; cdr3_aa: ASNFEGSHTDTQY
v_call: TRBV2; j_call: TRBJ2-2; cdr3_aa: ASSEFHAENTGELF
v_call: TRBV3-1; j_call: TRBJ2-5; cdr3_aa: ASRLGTDQETQY
v_call: TRBV3-1; j_call: TRBJ2-5; cdr3_aa: ASSSQVGNSETQY
v_call: TRBV6-5; j_call: TRBJ2-3; cdr3_aa: ASSPMLSLTDTQY
v_call: TRBV9; j_call: TRBJ2-7; cdr3_aa: ASSVAGYSYEQY
v_call: TRBV7-3; j_call: TRBJ2-4; cdr3_aa: ASSERQGAQNIQY
v_call: TRBV9; j_call: TRBJ2-1; cdr3_aa: ASSVAPADREIYNEQF
v_call: TRBV27; j_call: TRBJ1-4; cdr3_aa: ASRSAYNEKLF
v_call: TRBV16; j_call: TRBJ2-2; cdr3_aa: ASSQGGQLPGDGELF
v_call: TRBV5-1; j_call: TRBJ1-5; cdr3_aa: ASSFDRDQPQH
v_call: TRBV9; j_call: TRBJ2-1; cdr3_aa: ASSVGLAGAYNEQF
v_call: TRBV4-2; j_call: TRBJ1-6; cdr3_aa: ASSQGVDGANSPLH
v_call: TRBV19; j_call: TRBJ2-3; cdr3_aa: ASIGWEDTQY
v_call: TRBV11-2; j_call: TRBJ2-7; cdr3_aa: ASSWGTGADYEQY
v_call: TRBV5-1; j_call: TRBJ2-1; cdr3_aa: ASSRRGENNEQF
v_call: TRBV19; j_call: TRBJ1-4; cdr3_aa: ASIDPADEKLF
v_call: TRBV10-2; j_call: TRBJ1-1; cdr3_aa: ASSQGTNTEAF
v_call: TRBV25-1; j_call: TRBJ1-1; cdr3_aa: ASSESWQPNTEAF
v_call: TRBV29-1; j_call: TRBJ2-5; cdr3_aa: SVDRTGGGETQY
v_call: TRBV29-1; j_call: TRBJ2-1; cdr3_aa: SVDFGAEQF
v_call: TRBV12-3/TRBV12-4; j_call: TRBJ2-5; cdr3_aa: ASRRGQDQEPQY
v_call: TRBV9; j_call: .; cdr3_aa: ASSPREAQQY
v_call: TRBV12-3/TRBV12-4; j_call: TRBJ1-5; cdr3_aa: ASSFGGKGSSQPQH
v_call: TRBV12-3/TRBV12-4; j_call: TRBJ2-7; cdr3_aa: ASSSAAYEGEQY
v_call: TRBV7-8; j_call: TRBJ2-2; cdr3_aa: ASSLNGGFGTGELF
v_call: TRBV6-2/TRBV6-3; j_call: TRBJ2-7; cdr3_aa: ASSYRDRAYEQY
v_call: TRBV29-1; j_call: TRBJ2-5; cdr3_aa: SVWLEGRETQY
v_call: TRBV7-9; j_call: TRBJ2-1; cdr3_aa: ASSLPSGEIYNEQF
v_call: TRBV11-3; j_call: TRBJ2-4; cdr3_aa: ASSLGGTAGSTGKNIQY
v_call: TRBV7-9; j_call: TRBJ2-6; cdr3_aa: ASSLGSGANVLT
v_call: TRBV10-3; j_call: TRBJ1-4; cdr3_aa: AISEGGDLSEKLF
v_call: TRBV5-4; j_call: TRBJ1-6; cdr3_aa: ASSFRGGNSPLH
v_call: TRBV20-1; j_call: TRBJ2-1; cdr3_aa: SARVGGDNEQF
v_call: TRBV12-3/TRBV12-4; j_call: TRBJ2-7; cdr3_aa: ASSLGFSYEQY
v_call: TRBV5-1; j_call: TRBJ2-7; cdr3_aa: ASSVWGSSYEQY